One TCR beta chain is described in this entry. Its target is not known. The trim removed 0 bases at V and 5 bases at J, leaving 5 bases unmatched. The germline V gene encodes CDR1 SGHRS and CDR2 YFSETQ. The length of the CDR3 is 15 residues. 13 Jbeta primers and 60 Vbeta primers were used for the PCR. The data were produced by immunoSEQ multiplex PCR, yet TCRdb's version contains in-frame clones alone and is incomplete. Altogether approximately 89,000 clones are present, approximately 77% being singletons, with the ten largest covering 3.7%. The data derive from a study of cytomegalovirus exposure and HLA in healthy donors. Broader study findings: For most subjects, TCR beta sequences were reported to predict HLA-A and HLA-B alleles with accuracy.

The chain recombines TRBV5-1 with TRBJ2-1; TRBD2 agrees at 7 bases. The TCR comes from a young man in good health and CMV-seronegative. Sequencing was carried out using PBMCs. CDR3 residues: CASSLALAQNNEQFF. The DNA of the CDR3 is TGCGCCAGCAGCTTGGCACTAGCGCAAAACAATGAGCAGTTCTTC.